This T cell receptor beta chain appears in the sequencing data of a study of T cells after yellow fever vaccination. Background on the study: Preparation of fractions with low cell numbers was performed using SMART-Seq v4 Ultra Low Input.

Findings of the study overall: The booster response re-showed most primary clones: roughly 97% CD4, around 87% CD8. Repertoires sorted by FACS could include abundant clonotypes that are contaminants from the bulk population.

MiXCR, applied by TCRdb to the 5' RACE reads, yields one record per CDR3 protein. The sample records over 65,000 distinct CDR3 sequences, about an eighth being singletons. This CDR3 has 16 amino acids. The ends were cut back, 1 base at V and 3 bases at J, with 13 bases in the middle. The germline V gene has CDR1 SGHKS and CDR2 YYEKEE (reference sequence). The receptor comes from a man younger than 35 who received the YFV17D yellow fever vaccine. The J gene is TRBJ1-4, the V gene TRBV5-5; D unresolved. This material consisted of CD8+ T cells not binding an NS4B(214-222) dextramer, sorted from PBMCs, taken roughly 20 days after the first yellow fever vaccination. The CDR3 loop is CASSLRFGPPNEKLFF. In DNA form, the CDR3 reads TGTGCCAGCAGCTTGCGGTTCGGGCCGCCTAATGAAAAACTGTTTTTT.